The 27 T cell receptor beta chains presented below share a single source sample, sequenced in a study of Ad26.COV2.S vaccination and SARS-CoV-2 variants. The treatment is: approximately 18 received Ad26.COV2.S at low or high dose, single or two shots; a few received placebo; per-sample allocation not given. Sample collection was performed on day 63 after the first vaccine or placebo injection. Repertoires were generated with immunoSEQ multiplex PCR, while TCRdb's copy carries only in-frame clones and drops some. The sample shows some 390,000 clones, around 91% of them seen only once. Sequencing was performed on peripheral blood, taken in a trial of Ad26.COV2.S vaccine versus placebo. These receptor sequences come from a person aged 18-65 years who received the Ad26.COV2.S COVID-19 vaccine or a placebo.

V and J are TRBV24-1 and TRBJ2-7, with 7 positions matching TRBD1. The CDR3 spans 15 residues. Germline V gene sequence: CDR1 KGHDR, CDR2 SFDVKD. The V gene end was trimmed by 3 bases and the J gene end by 1 base; junction bases not matched to a gene: 5. The CDR3 reads CATSDPGTASYEQYF. The CDR3 DNA sequence: TGTGCCACCAGTGATCCCGGGACAGCATCCTACGAGCAGTACTTC.

The DNA of the CDR3 is TGTGCCAGCAGTTTCCACACTGAAGCTTTCTTT. Translating gives CASSFHTEAFF. The chain has TRBV2 and TRBJ1-1; D gene uncertain. Germline V lookup: CDR1 SNHLY, CDR2 FYNNEI. This CDR3 comprises 11 residues. Trimming removed 5 bases from V and 3 bases from J, with 4 bases in between. The complete variable domain, with remaining parts taken from reference TRBV2 and TRBJ1-1, reads EPEVTQTPSHQVTQMGQEVILRCVPISNHLYFYWYRQILGQKVEFLVSFYNNEISEKSEIFDDQFSVERPDGSNFTLKIRSTKLEDSAMYFCASSFHTEAFFGQGTRLTVV.

V usage is TRBV13 and J usage is TRBJ2-1; 7 nucleotides line up with TRBD2. The CDR3 loop spans 15 amino acids. V gave up 0 bases and J gave up 4 bases; unmatched junction bases: 3. CDR1 is PRHDT, CDR2 FYEKMQ, per germline (reference sequence). CDR3 sequence: CASSLGGTKYNEQFF. CDR3 DNA: TGTGCCAGCAGCTTAGGTGGGACTAAATACAATGAGCAGTTCTTC.

This chain joins TRBV11-2 and TRBJ2-2; possibly TRBD2 for D (5 bases). Germline V gene data show CDR1 as SGHAT and CDR2 as FQNNGV. The CDR3 has 15 amino acids. V lost 3 bases and J 2 bases, leaving 10 bases between the germline ends. The chain's CDR3 is CASSLSSRNTGELFF. The CDR3 DNA is TGTGCCAGCAGCTTGTCTAGCAGAAACACCGGGGAGCTGTTTTTT.

This clone occurred once. As DNA, the CDR3 is TGCGCCAGCAGCGGAGGGGGGAGCTCCTACGAGCAGTACTTC. Amino acid sequence: CASSGGGSSYEQYF. The V gene is TRBV5-1, the J gene TRBJ2-7; TRBD1 or TRBD2 may be the D gene (6 bases each). CDR3 length equals 14 residues. Trimming cost V 4 bases and J 0 bases, with 11 bases left between them. Per the germline V gene, CDR1 is SGHRS and CDR2 is YFSETQ.

The chain links TRBV10-1 to TRBJ2-5; 9 nucleotides agree with TRBD2. Germline lookup yields CDR1 WNHNN and CDR2 SYGVQD (reference sequence). Trimming took 11 bases from V and 1 from J; bases not matched to a gene: 11. This CDR3 is built from 15 residues. CDR3 sequence: CAGLPTSGPQETQYF. For the CDR3, the DNA is TGCGCCGGTCTACCGACTAGCGGCCCCCAAGAGACCCAGTACTTC.

Turning to this clone: Germline and junction disagree at one end, which may indicate a read error. The chain uses TRBV19 and TRBJ2-2; weak D call: TRBD2 (6 bases). The CDR3 runs 13 residues. Looked up from germline, CDR1 is LNHDA and CDR2 is SQIVND (reference sequence). The CDR3: CASSIRENGVLFF. The CDR3 nucleotides are TGTGCCAGTAGTATCCGGGAGAACGGGGTGCTGTTTTTT.

A note on this clone: An end of the junction differs from the germline gene, which may be a read error. The rearrangement uses TRBV7-7 and TRBJ1-1; D remains unclear. Germline V gives CDR1 SSHAT, CDR2 FNYEAQ (reference sequence). The CDR3 runs 13 residues. This CDR3 is CASSSRPDTEAFF. The CDR3 coding sequence is TGTGCTAGCAGCTCCCGCCCGGACACTGAAGCTTTCTTT.

The V gene is TRBV30, the J gene TRBJ2-3; TRBD2 matches at 13 bases. The CDR3 totals 18 residues. Germline V gene sequence: CDR1 GTSNPN, CDR2 SVGIG (reference sequence). V was clipped by 4 bases and J by 4 bases; unmatched bases: 14. Written as DNA, the CDR3 is TGTGCCTGGACCCCGCGGTTAGGGACTAGCGGGACAGCAGATACGCAGTATTTT. Encoded protein: CAWTPRLGTSGTADTQYF.

This clone was seen just once. The rearrangement links TRBV28 to TRBJ1-5; a possible D gene is TRBD1 (5 bases). CDR1 and CDR2 (germline): MDHEN, SYDVKM. CDR3 size: 12 residues. Trimming cost V 2 bases and J 6 bases, with 5 bases left between them. The CDR3 sequence is CASSLGGQPQHF. The CDR3 DNA sequence: TGTGCCAGCAGTTTAGGGGGTCAGCCCCAGCATTTT.

The V gene is TRBV7-9, the J gene TRBJ1-2, with D perhaps matching TRBD1 (5 bases). The CDR3 covers 12 residues. V dropped 5 bases and J dropped 6 bases, with 10 bases sitting between them. CDR1 and CDR2 (germline): SEHNR, FQNEAQ (reference sequence). Here the CDR3 reads CASSLGGDGYTF. The CDR3 nucleotides are TGTGCCAGCAGCCTCGGGGGGGATGGCTACACCTTC.

The chain uses TRBV28 and TRBJ1-2; no definite D call. Germline V gene lookup returns CDR1 MDHEN and CDR2 SYDVKM. V lost 5 bases and J lost 7, with 20 bases in between. The CDR3 runs 15 residues. This CDR3 reads CASSLQEGGRIGYTF. The DNA for the CDR3 is TGTGCCAGCAGTCTCCAAGAAGGAGGGAGGATTGGCTACACCTTC.

CDR3 sequence: CASSQDNGQPQHF. The CDR3, as DNA: TGTGCCAGCAGCCAAGATAATGGTCAGCCCCAGCATTTT. The chain links TRBV3-1 (or the pseudogene TRBV3-2) to TRBJ1-5; D not certain. V lost 0 bases, J lost 6 bases, and 6 bases lay in between. CDR1 is LGHDT, CDR2 YNNKEL, per germline (reference sequence). This CDR3 spans 13 amino acids.

This chain uses TRBV2 with TRBJ1-5, with D perhaps TRBD1 (6 bases). Trimming left V 7 bases short and J 4 bases short, with 14 bases between. The germline gives CDR1 SNHLY, CDR2 FYNNEI. The CDR3 consists of 14 residues. The CDR3 here is CASTQDSGNQPQHF. DNA for the CDR3: TGTGCCAGCACTCAGGACAGTGGTAATCAGCCCCAGCATTTT.

The chain combines TRBV7-2 with TRBJ2-7; 12 bases are a match to TRBD2. This CDR3 comprises 16 residues. CDR1 is SGHTA, CDR2 FQGNSA, per germline. Unmatched junction bases numbered 4, after V lost 2 bases and J lost 2 bases. For the CDR3, the DNA is TGTGCCAGCAGCTTACTAGCGGGAGGGCTTCCCTACGAGCAGTACTTC. It translates to CASSLLAGGLPYEQYF.

This clone was recorded once. The J gene is TRBJ2-1, the V gene TRBV7-2; 11 bases align to TRBD2. The CDR3 is 15 residues long. V lost 2 bases and J lost 7; bases outside the gene matches: 4. Germline CDR1 and CDR2: SGHTA and FQGNSA. The CDR3 DNA reads as TGTGCCAGCAGCTTACCGGGACTAGCGGATAATGAGCAGTTCTTC. Its protein product is CASSLPGLADNEQFF.

The rearrangement joins TRBV10-1 to TRBJ2-1; D may be TRBD1 or TRBD2 (5 bases each). V lost 8 bases and J lost 0, with 11 bases in between. The V gene's germline CDR1 is WNHNN and CDR2 SYGVQD (reference sequence). The CDR3 runs to 14 residues. CDR3 protein: CASGGGSSYNEQFF. The CDR3 nucleotides read TGCGCCAGCGGGGGTGGGAGCTCCTACAATGAGCAGTTCTTC.

In the case of this clone: The sample holds other DNA sequences that translate to the same CDR3. The chain links TRBV6-5 to TRBJ2-1, with TRBD1 as a possible D gene (5 bases). Trimming shortened V by 5 bases and J by 1 base, and 9 bases separated the two germline ends. CDR3 length: 14 residues. CDR1 is MNHEY, CDR2 SVGAGI, per germline. CDR3 region: CASSPSGSYNEQFF. CDR3 nucleotides: TGTGCCAGCAGTCCGTCAGGGTCCTACAATGAGCAGTTCTTC.

Comments on this clone: Mismatch with germline at one junction end may stem from a read error. The chain combines TRBV7-7 with TRBJ2-5; tentative D call: TRBD1 (7 bases). Germline V lookup: CDR1 SSHAT, CDR2 FNYEAQ (reference sequence). The CDR3 sequence is 14 residues long. CDR3 residues: CASSLRQGGETQYF. The CDR3 region has the DNA TGTGCTAGCAGCTTGCGACAGGGAGGCGAGACCCAGTACTTC.

V gene TRBV4-1 combines with J gene TRBJ1-5; D is unclear. Trimming pared 1 base from V and 4 bases from J, leaving 14 bases between. The CDR3 consists of 16 residues. Germline lookup yields CDR1 MGHRA and CDR2 YSYEKL. The CDR3 spells CASSQASWGMNQPQHF. The CDR3 bases are TGCGCCAGCAGCCAAGCTTCGTGGGGAATGAATCAGCCCCAGCATTTT.

The chain carries TRBV5-5 and TRBJ2-5, with TRBD2 matching over 8 bases. This CDR3 has 15 residues. V lost 1 base, J lost 2 bases, and 4 bases stayed unmatched. The germline V gene has CDR1 SGHKS and CDR2 YYEKEE (reference sequence). The CDR3 sequence: CASSLSGRGQETQYF. For the CDR3, the DNA is TGTGCCAGCAGCTTGAGCGGGAGAGGTCAAGAGACCCAGTACTTC. The whole variable domain, filled in from reference TRBV5-5 and TRBJ2-5, reads DAGVTQSPTHLIKTRGQQVTLRCSPISGHKSVSWYQQVLGQGPQFIFQYYEKEERGRGNFPDRFSARQFPNYSSELNVNALLLGDSALYLCASSLSGRGQETQYFGPGTRLLVL.

This chain uses TRBV3-1 (or the pseudogene TRBV3-2) with TRBJ2-2; 9 bases align to TRBD2. This CDR3 contains 17 residues. V trimming: 5 bases; J trimming: 0 bases; junction bases outside the gene matches: 7. Germline lookup yields CDR1 LGHDT and CDR2 YNNKEL (reference sequence). CDR3 sequence reads: CASSDPGLAPNTGELFF. The CDR3 coding sequence is TGTGCCAGCAGCGACCCGGGACTAGCTCCGAACACCGGGGAGCTGTTTTTT.

CDR3 in DNA: TGTGCCAGCAGTTTAACCAGGGAAGAGACCCAGTACTTC. It codes for CASSLTREETQYF. The gene calls are TRBV12-3 or TRBV12-4 and TRBJ2-5; D might be TRBD1 (5 bases). The CDR3 has 13 residues. Between the trimmed V and J ends, which lost 2 bases and 3 bases, there was a span of 7 bases.

This clone was picked up a small number of times. The chain couples TRBV6-5 to TRBJ1-4, with D uncertain. CDR1 is MNHEY and CDR2 is SVGAGI in the germline V gene. The length of the CDR3 is 11 residues. The V end lost 6 bases, the J end lost 3 bases, and 2 bases lay between the germline ends. DNA of the CDR3: TGTGCCAGCAGGGCTAATGAAAAACTGTTTTTT. It yields the protein CASRANEKLFF.

J is TRBJ2-7 and V is TRBV9; TRBD2 agrees at 7 bases. With V trimmed by 0 bases and J by 6 bases, 12 bases remained unmatched. Germline-derived CDR1 and CDR2 are SGDLS and YYNGEE. The CDR3 is 16 amino acids. The CDR3 bases are TGTGCCAGCAGCGTAGGGGGAGGGGTGGTTGCCGGCGAGCAGTACTTC. Translated: CASSVGGGVVAGEQYF.

The rearrangement joins TRBV27 to TRBJ1-1; 8 nucleotides align to TRBD1. After removal of 4 bases from V and 4 bases from J, the junction contained 8 bases not matched to a gene. Germline V gives CDR1 MNHEY, CDR2 SMNVEV (reference sequence). This CDR3 spans 15 amino acids. CDR3 region: CASSSRQGFGTEAFF. The CDR3 DNA sequence: TGTGCCAGCAGTTCCCGACAGGGGTTCGGCACTGAAGCTTTCTTT.

The chain carries TRBV6-5 and TRBJ2-2, with D perhaps matching TRBD2 (6 bases). The germline V and J ends were trimmed by 8 bases and 1 base, with 8 bases remaining between them. Germline loops: CDR1 MNHEY, CDR2 SVGAGI. CDR3 length: 13 residues. In DNA, the CDR3 is TGTGCCAGCCGGAGGGTGAACACCGGGGAGCTGTTTTTT. Protein sequence: CASRRVNTGELFF.